Listed here are 30 T cell receptor beta chains from one sample, sequenced in a study of T cell changes during pregnancy in multiple sclerosis. The data were produced by immunoSEQ multiplex PCR, yet TCRdb's version contains in-frame clones alone and is incomplete. The sample shows under 110,000 clones, about 90% of them seen only once. The sequenced sample was peripheral blood, obtained in the second trimester of pregnancy. These receptors were taken from a female donor with multiple sclerosis, enrolled in a pregnancy study.

This chain joins TRBV6-5 and TRBJ1-5, with a possible D match to TRBD1 (6 bases). V was pared by 6 bases and J by 7 bases, with 13 bases between. CDR3 length equals 13 residues. The V gene's germline CDR1 is MNHEY and CDR2 SVGAGI. As DNA, the CDR3 is TGTGCCAGCAGGATGGACAGCTCACAGCCCCAGCATTTT. This codes for CASRMDSSQPQHF.

The genes are TRBV11-2 and TRBJ1-1; no clear D. V was shortened by 4 bases and J by 4 bases, with 13 bases between the two germline ends. In germline, CDR1 is SGHAT, CDR2 FQNNGV. This CDR3 has 14 amino acids. The CDR3 nucleotides read TGTGCCAGCAGCTCCCCATTACTAAGCACTGAAGCTTTCTTT. Residues: CASSSPLLSTEAFF.

This chain joins TRBV15 and TRBJ1-5, with TRBD1 matching over 7 bases. V was pared by 4 bases and J by 7 bases, with 13 bases of the junction left unmatched. The germline V gene has CDR1 LNHNV and CDR2 YYDKDF (reference sequence). The CDR3 loop spans 16 amino acids. The CDR3 nucleotides read TGTGCCACCAGCAAACCTTCGACAGGGCCTGGCCAGCCCCAGCATTTT. This encodes CATSKPSTGPGQPQHF.

This chain uses TRBV30 with TRBJ2-5, with a possible D match to TRBD2 (6 bases). The CDR3 consists of 14 residues. Germline V CDR1 and CDR2: GTSNPN, SVGIG (reference sequence). V lost 0 bases to trimming and J lost 5 bases, with 13 bases between them. The CDR3 region is CAWSVGGEGETQYF. For the CDR3, the DNA is TGTGCCTGGAGTGTAGGAGGGGAAGGGGAGACCCAGTACTTC.

The CDR3 here is CSAERAGEQYF. CDR3 nucleotide sequence: TGCAGTGCAGAAAGGGCGGGCGAGCAGTACTTC. The chain uses TRBV20-1 and TRBJ2-7; D may be TRBD2 (5 bases). Trimming left V 6 bases short and J 6 bases short, with 12 bases between. There are 11 residues in the CDR3. CDR1 and CDR2 (germline): DFQATT, SNEGSKA (reference sequence).

The chain couples TRBV2 to TRBJ2-1; D is uncertain. There are 12 residues in the CDR3. V was cut by 7 bases and J by 4 bases, with 8 bases left in between. CDR1 and CDR2 (germline): SNHLY, FYNNEI. In DNA, the CDR3 is TGTGCCAGCACCACGGGTTACAATGAGCAGTTCTTC. It yields the protein CASTTGYNEQFF.

The chain uses TRBV5-1 and TRBJ2-1; 11 bases match TRBD2. Germline V CDR1 and CDR2: SGHRS, YFSETQ. With V trimmed by 0 bases and J by 6 bases, 5 bases remained unmatched. The length of the CDR3 is 16 residues. For the CDR3, the DNA is TGCGCCAGCAGCTTGGAGGGACTAGCGGTCCCCAATGAGCAGTTCTTC. This encodes CASSLEGLAVPNEQFF.

This chain links TRBV2 with TRBJ2-3; TRBD2 matches 8 bases. The CDR3 length is 15 residues. Trimming removed 7 bases from V and 0 bases from J; junction bases left unmatched: 6. CDR1 and CDR2 from the germline V gene are SNHLY and FYNNEI. CDR3 sequence: CASKPLAGSTDTQYF. In DNA, the CDR3 is TGTGCCAGCAAACCTCTAGCGGGTAGCACAGATACGCAGTATTTT.

V is TRBV5-6 and J is TRBJ2-2; possibly TRBD2 for D (6 bases). Trimming left V 3 bases short and J 0 bases short, with 12 bases between. CDR1 is SGHDT and CDR2 is YYEEEE in the germline V gene. CDR3 length equals 16 residues. The DNA for the CDR3 is TGTGCCAGCAGCTCTGGCGGGGTATCGAACACCGGGGAGCTGTTTTTT. Translation gives CASSSGGVSNTGELFF.

This clone was seen once. In DNA form, the CDR3 reads TGTGCCAGCAGCCCGCGGGCAGCTAACACTGAAGCTTTCTTT. Translated: CASSPRAANTEAFF. The chain combines TRBV9 with TRBJ1-1, with D unresolved. Germline V lookup: CDR1 SGDLS, CDR2 YYNGEE. The CDR3 sequence is 14 residues long. The V and J ends lost 4 bases and 2 bases respectively, with 12 bases between them. Filled out from reference TRBV9 and TRBJ1-1, the complete variable domain reads DSGVTQTPKHLITATGQRVTLRCSPRSGDLSVYWYQQSLDQGLQFLIQYYNGEERAKGNILERFSAQQFPDLHSELNLSSLELGDSALYFCASSPRAANTEAFFGQGTRLTVV.

The chain is built from TRBV5-1 and TRBJ2-1, with 10 bases that match TRBD1. Germline V lookup: CDR1 SGHRS, CDR2 YFSETQ. V was clipped by 5 bases and J by 2 bases; unmatched bases: 4. The CDR3 is 15 residues long. The CDR3 spells CASSLGQGAYNEQFF. The CDR3 nucleotides are TGCGCCAGCAGTTTAGGACAGGGGGCCTACAATGAGCAGTTCTTC.

The chain uses TRBV11-2 and TRBJ1-2, with D maybe TRBD1 (5 bases). Germline values: CDR1 SGHAT, CDR2 FQNNGV. The CDR3 has 14 amino acids. Trimming removed 5 bases at V and 4 bases at J, with 14 bases between. The chain's CDR3 is CASSPPGFAYGYTF. In DNA form, the CDR3 reads TGTGCCAGCAGCCCCCCAGGGTTTGCCTATGGCTACACCTTC.

The gene calls are TRBV19 and TRBJ2-3; 8 nucleotides align to TRBD2. This CDR3 comprises 17 residues. V dropped 1 base and J dropped 4; count of bases not matched to a gene: 10. Per the germline V gene, CDR1 is LNHDA and CDR2 is SQIVND (reference sequence). The CDR3 is CASSIGIAGLGADTQYF. DNA of the CDR3: TGTGCCAGTAGTATAGGGATAGCGGGATTGGGGGCAGATACGCAGTATTTT.

The chain combines TRBV28 with TRBJ1-5, with TRBD1 identical over 9 bases. The CDR3 extends over 15 amino acids. Germline V gives CDR1 MDHEN, CDR2 SYDVKM. Trimming cost V 6 bases and J 1 base; bases outside gene matches: 4. The CDR3 region has the DNA TGTGCCAGCAGAGACGGGACAGGGAGCAATCAGCCCCAGCATTTT. Its protein is CASRDGTGSNQPQHF.

The rearrangement joins TRBV5-4 to TRBJ2-2; 11 nucleotides line up with TRBD2. Germline values: CDR1 SGHNT, CDR2 YYREEE (reference sequence). The CDR3 runs 19 residues. The ends lost 3 bases at V and 1 base at J; junction bases unmatched: 11. CDR3 nucleotide sequence: TGTGCCAGCAGCTCGGGCCCGGGACTAGCGGCCTTGAACACCGGGGAGCTGTTTTTT. Amino acids: CASSSGPGLAALNTGELFF.

This clone was detected a few times. V is TRBV29-1 and J is TRBJ1-1; 7 bases match TRBD1. Per germline, CDR1 SQVTM and CDR2 ANQGSEA. V was pared by 6 bases and J by 3 bases, with 4 bases of the junction left unmatched. CDR3 length: 12 residues. CDR3 protein: CSVTGSYTEAFF. In DNA, the CDR3 is TGCAGCGTGACAGGGTCCTACACTGAAGCTTTCTTT.

This clone was found a few times. The germline gene is not matched at one end of the junction; a read error may be the cause. The CDR3 sequence: CAISGGTLRIF. The CDR3, as DNA: TGTGCCATCAGTGGAGGCACCCTTAGAATCTTT. The chain links TRBV10-3 to TRBJ1-1; D gene ambiguous. This CDR3 is 11 amino acids long. Germline CDR1 ENHRY, CDR2 SYGVKD.

The V and J genes are TRBV6-1 and TRBJ1-2; 8 nucleotides align to TRBD1. Germline CDR1 is MNHNS and CDR2 is SASEGT. The CDR3 has 12 residues. J gave up 6 bases and V 6 bases, and 3 bases lay outside the gene matches. Written as DNA, the CDR3 is TGTGCCAGCAGGGCAGGGGGCCATGGCTACACCTTC. It translates to CASRAGGHGYTF.

The chain uses TRBV5-4 and TRBJ2-1; 7 nucleotides align to TRBD1. V shed 4 bases, J shed 6 bases, and the junction held 4 bases outside the gene matches. Germline-derived CDR1 and CDR2 are SGHNT and YYREEE (reference sequence). There are 13 residues in the CDR3. This chain's CDR3 is CASSQRQGNEQFF. The CDR3 DNA reads as TGTGCCAGCAGCCAAAGACAGGGCAATGAGCAGTTCTTC.

The chain is built from TRBV6-5 and TRBJ2-2; D is perhaps TRBD2 (7 bases). Between the trimmed V and J ends, which lost 6 bases and 5 bases, there was a span of 16 bases. Germline CDR1 MNHEY, CDR2 SVGAGI. CDR3 length: 15 amino acids. CDR3 region: CASREPGGATGELFF. The CDR3, as DNA: TGTGCCAGCAGAGAACCGGGGGGCGCGACCGGGGAGCTGTTTTTT.

This clone was picked up one time. The chain has TRBV7-6 and TRBJ1-1; 8 positions agree with TRBD1. This CDR3 is built from 17 residues. The junction had 15 bases not matched to a gene; V was cut back by 5 bases and J by 4 bases. From germline, CDR1 is SGHVS and CDR2 FNYEAQ. The DNA for the CDR3 is TGTGCCAGCAGCCCCGTCCCTTGGACAGGGAGAGTCACTGAAGCTTTCTTT. Translation: CASSPVPWTGRVTEAFF.

The rearrangement links TRBV19 to TRBJ1-1; D call uncertain. CDR3 length: 13 amino acids. Trimming removed 5 bases at V and 10 bases at J, with 17 bases between. From germline, CDR1 is LNHDA and CDR2 SQIVND (reference sequence). In DNA, the CDR3 is TGTGCCAGTAGTGCATCCGGGAATTCAGGAGCTTTCTTT. This encodes CASSASGNSGAFF. Looking up the rest from reference TRBV19 and TRBJ1-1 gives the full variable domain: DGGITQSPKYLFRKEGQNVTLSCEQNLNHDAMYWYRQDPGQGLRLIYYSQIVNDFQKGDIAEGYSVSREKKESFPLTVTSAQKNPTAFYLCASSASGNSGAFFGQGTRLTVV.

The chain couples TRBV19 to TRBJ1-4; TRBD1 matches 8 bases. The CDR3 spans 18 residues. Germline trimming cut 1 base from V and 0 bases from J; bases unmatched to any gene: 7. Germline CDR1 LNHDA, CDR2 SQIVND (reference sequence). CDR3 residues: CASSIAPQGAATNEKLFF. CDR3 nucleotide sequence: TGTGCCAGTAGTATAGCCCCCCAGGGGGCCGCAACTAATGAAAAACTGTTTTTT.

This chain joins TRBV27 and TRBJ2-5; possibly TRBD2 for D (5 bases). This CDR3 has 14 residues. Germline V gene sequence: CDR1 MNHEY, CDR2 SMNVEV (reference sequence). Trimming shortened V by 3 bases and J by 5 bases, and 13 bases separated the two germline ends. For the CDR3, the DNA is TGTGCCAGCAGTTTCTCACCCCGCGGGGAGACCCAGTACTTC. Protein product: CASSFSPRGETQYF.

CDR3 DNA sequence: TGCGCCAGCAGTACCGTCAGATTCAATGAGCAGTTCTTC. This encodes CASSTVRFNEQFF. The gene calls are TRBV5-1 and TRBJ2-1; D uncertain. V lost 5 bases and J 6 bases, leaving 12 bases between the germline ends. Looked up from germline, CDR1 is SGHRS and CDR2 is YFSETQ. This CDR3 is built from 13 residues.

This rearrangement joins TRBV18 to TRBJ2-1; D remains ambiguous. The CDR3 contains 14 residues. Looked up from germline, CDR1 is KGHSH and CDR2 is LQKENI. The V gene lost 4 bases and the J gene lost 4 bases, with 11 bases spanning the gap. The CDR3 is CASSQTPLYNEQFF. The CDR3 DNA reads TGTGCCAGCTCACAGACTCCTTTATACAATGAGCAGTTCTTC.

J is TRBJ2-2 and V is TRBV12-5; maybe TRBD2 (5 bases). This CDR3 spans 12 amino acids. The germline V gene encodes CDR1 LGHNT and CDR2 FRNRAP. V was cut by 5 bases and J by 6 bases, with 7 bases left in between. CDR3 in DNA: TGTGCTAGTGGTACCGGGGCCGGGGAGCTGTTTTTT. Its protein is CASGTGAGELFF.

The V gene is TRBV9, the J gene TRBJ2-5; D possibly corresponds to TRBD2 (6 bases). Per germline, CDR1 SGDLS and CDR2 YYNGEE. The CDR3 has 15 residues. V was cut by 4 bases and J by 3 bases, with 16 bases left in between. The CDR3: CASSTQWEEEETQYF. Written as DNA, the CDR3 is TGTGCCAGCAGCACCCAATGGGAGGAAGAAGAGACCCAGTACTTC.

The rearrangement joins TRBV27 to TRBJ1-5; D call uncertain. V was pared by 6 bases and J by 7 bases, with 10 bases between. CDR1 is MNHEY and CDR2 is SMNVEV in the germline V gene (reference sequence). The CDR3 consists of 12 residues. For the CDR3, the DNA is TGTGCCAGCAGCCAAGTCGGGCAGCCCCAGCATTTT. Amino acid sequence: CASSQVGQPQHF.

This chain links TRBV28 with TRBJ2-7, with 8 bases identical to TRBD1. J gave up 5 bases and V 3 bases, and 15 bases lay outside the gene matches. The germline V gene has CDR1 MDHEN and CDR2 SYDVKM. This CDR3 region has 17 residues. The CDR3 sequence: CASSFARTGFMANEQYF. The CDR3 region has the DNA TGTGCCAGCAGTTTTGCTCGGACAGGGTTTATGGCGAACGAGCAGTACTTC.